In its sample, the clone carrying this T cell receptor beta chain was seen many times. Antigen: not known. This sample stems from a study of CD8+CD57+ T cells in acquired aplastic anemia. Study-level points and caveats: Patients and controls had CD8+ Simpson's diversity values that were not significantly distinct.

Template material for TCR beta VDJ and CDR3 profiling consisted of genomic DNA. TCRdb re-analysed the reads in MiXCR, keeping a single row per CDR3 protein. The profile covers some 190,000 distinct CDR3 sequences, with around 45% appearing a single time and about 2.9% taken by the ten largest. Deletions cut 5 bases from V and 6 bases from J, with 11 bases between. Germline V CDR1 and CDR2: SGHRS, YFSETQ. The CDR3 consists of 13 residues. The TCR originated in a human donor in good health. The sequencing input was sorted CD4+, CD8+, or CD8+CD57+ T cells (not recorded which) from PBMCs. The gene calls are TRBV5-1 and TRBJ1-4; D uncertain. The CDR3 protein is CASRRGYDEKLFF. As DNA, the CDR3 is TGCGCCAGCAGACGTGGCTATGATGAAAAACTGTTTTTT.